The 10 T cell receptor beta chains below come from one sample, sequenced in a study of blood T cells in healthy people across ages. Together with a sample-barcoded 5' primer, a J-beta primer mix was included in a second PCR lasting about 6 to 11 cycles. TCRdb recomputed calls from the 5' RACE reads with MiXCR, one row per CDR3 protein. The sample holds about 800,000 distinct CDR3 sequences, 58% seen once. The sequenced sample was blood. The receptor set was obtained from a young man in good health.

This clonotype showed up many times. The V gene is TRBV12-3 or TRBV12-4, the J gene TRBJ1-2; the match to TRBD1 covers 7 bases. V lost 3 bases, J lost 11 bases, and 6 bases stayed unmatched. The CDR3 consists of 12 residues. The DNA for the CDR3 is TGTGCCAGCAGTTTTGCCCCGGACAGGTACACCTTC. This sequence encodes CASSFAPDRYTF.

This chain links TRBV7-2 with TRBJ2-7; D not resolved. The CDR3 covers 16 residues. V was clipped by 2 bases and J by 3 bases, with 17 bases between them. CDR1 is SGHTA and CDR2 is FQGNSA in the germline V gene. In nucleotides, the CDR3 is TGTGCCAGCAGCTTATCCTTCGATTTAGGAGTCTACGAGCAGTACTTC. It specifies CASSLSFDLGVYEQYF.

The gene calls are TRBV3-1 and TRBJ2-7; 10 positions match TRBD1. After removal of 3 bases from V and 7 bases from J, the junction contained 6 bases not matched to a gene. Germline V gives CDR1 LGHDT, CDR2 YNNKEL (reference sequence). The CDR3 runs 14 residues. The CDR3 spells CASSQGQGPLEQYF. CDR3 in DNA: TGTGCCAGCAGCCAGGGACAGGGGCCTCTGGAGCAGTACTTC.

The V gene is TRBV6-2 or TRBV6-3, the J gene TRBJ1-2; 10 bases fit TRBD1. The CDR3 is 16 amino acids. CDR1 MNHEY and CDR2 SVGEGT come from the germline V gene. V lost 6 bases to trimming and J lost 3 bases; unmatched junction nucleotides: 10. CDR3 in DNA: TGTGCCAGCAGCCTCGCCGGGACAGGGGTCCACTATGGCTACACCTTC. Translation: CASSLAGTGVHYGYTF.

V is TRBV6-1 and J is TRBJ2-4; 7 bases map to TRBD1. The assigned J gene may be wrong: the sequence end matches TRBJ2-5 better. Germline loops: CDR1 MNHNS, CDR2 SASEGT. The CDR3 has 13 amino acids. In DNA form, the CDR3 reads TGTGCCAGCAGAGACAGGGTTGCAGAGACCCAGTACTTC. Amino acid sequence: CASRDRVAETQYF.

This clonotype occurred a few times. V usage is TRBV4-3 and J usage is TRBJ2-4; D might be TRBD2 (5 bases). Germline V gene sequence: CDR1 LGHNA, CDR2 YSLEER. V lost 1 base, J lost 0 bases, and 7 bases lay in between. The CDR3 runs 15 residues. CDR3 bases: TGCGCCAGCAGCCAAGTTAGCGCAGCCAAAAACATTCAGTACTTC. It is translated as CASSQVSAAKNIQYF.

This clonotype showed up just a few times. The chain has TRBV20-1 and TRBJ2-5; D may be TRBD2 (5 bases). Looked up from germline, CDR1 is DFQATT and CDR2 is SNEGSKA (reference sequence). The CDR3 covers 12 residues. With 1 base removed from V and 11 bases from J, the gap between germline ends came to 14 bases. The CDR3: CSARVEAREQYF. The CDR3 bases are TGCAGTGCTAGAGTCGAGGCGAGGGAGCAGTACTTC.

J is TRBJ2-1 and V is TRBV6-5; 7 bases line up with TRBD1. This CDR3 contains 16 residues. Germline V gives CDR1 MNHEY, CDR2 SVGAGI. The V gene end was trimmed by 1 base and the J gene end by 0 bases; junction bases not matched to a gene: 3. The CDR3 here is CASSYLQGSSYNEQFF. CDR3 DNA sequence: TGTGCCAGCAGTTACTTACAGGGGAGCTCCTACAATGAGCAGTTCTTC.

V and J are TRBV7-6 and TRBJ2-4, with 12 nucleotides matching TRBD2. TRBJ2-1 matches the DNA end more closely, so the J call is doubtful. Germline lookup yields CDR1 SGHVS and CDR2 FNYEAQ. CDR3 length: 17 residues. The CDR3 sequence is CASSLRTSGILFDEQFF. In DNA, the CDR3 is TGTGCCAGCAGCCTACGGACTAGCGGGATTCTTTTCGATGAGCAGTTCTTC.

This sequence joins TRBV14 and TRBJ2-4, with D unresolved. The J call may be faulty, since TRBJ2-7 better matches the DNA end. CDR1 and CDR2 from the germline V gene are SGHDN and FVKESK. CDR3 length: 13 amino acids. This CDR3 is CASSQGKYYEQYF. DNA of the CDR3: TGTGCCAGCAGCCAAGGGAAGTACTACGAGCAGTACTTC.